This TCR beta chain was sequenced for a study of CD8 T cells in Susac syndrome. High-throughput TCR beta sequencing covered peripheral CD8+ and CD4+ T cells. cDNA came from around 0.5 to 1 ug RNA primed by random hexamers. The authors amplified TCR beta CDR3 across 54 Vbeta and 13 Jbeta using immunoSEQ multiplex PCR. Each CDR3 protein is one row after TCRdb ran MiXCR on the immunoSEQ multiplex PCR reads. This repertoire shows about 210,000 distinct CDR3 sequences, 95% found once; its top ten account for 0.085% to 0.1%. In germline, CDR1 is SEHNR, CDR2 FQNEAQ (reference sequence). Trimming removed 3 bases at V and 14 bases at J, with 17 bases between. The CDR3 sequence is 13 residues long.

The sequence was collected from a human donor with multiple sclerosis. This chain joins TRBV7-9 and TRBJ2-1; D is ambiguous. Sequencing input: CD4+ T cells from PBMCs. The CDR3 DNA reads TGTGCCAGCAGCTTCTACGACACCCGAAGAAAGTTCTTC. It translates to CASSFYDTRRKFF.